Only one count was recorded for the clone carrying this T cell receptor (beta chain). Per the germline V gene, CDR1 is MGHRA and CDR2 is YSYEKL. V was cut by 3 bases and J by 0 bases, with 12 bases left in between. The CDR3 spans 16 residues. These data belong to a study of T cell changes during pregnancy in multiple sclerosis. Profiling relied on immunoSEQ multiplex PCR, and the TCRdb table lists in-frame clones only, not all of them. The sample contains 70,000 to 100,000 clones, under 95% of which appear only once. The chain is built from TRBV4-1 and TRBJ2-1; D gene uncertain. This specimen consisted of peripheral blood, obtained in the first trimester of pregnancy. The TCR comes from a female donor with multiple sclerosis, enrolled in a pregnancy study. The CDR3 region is CASSHPDWNSYNEQFF. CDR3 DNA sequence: TGCGCCAGCAGCCATCCCGACTGGAACTCCTACAATGAGCAGTTCTTC.